This T cell receptor (beta chain) was found in a study of control samples from healthy donors and cancer patients. TCRdb keeps only in-frame clones here, not all; method: immunoSEQ multiplex PCR. This table lists roughly 190,000 clones. Germline V gene sequence: CDR1 MNHEY, CDR2 SVGAGI. Deletions cut 6 bases from V and 6 bases from J, with 15 bases between. The CDR3 covers 14 residues. This sequence joins TRBV6-5 and TRBJ1-5; TRBD1 is a possible D gene (6 bases). The receptor comes from a woman under 40 in good health. The sequenced sample was blood. As DNA, the CDR3 is TGTGCCAGCAGGGAGAACAGGGTGTTTCAGCCCCAGCATTTT. Translating gives CASRENRVFQPQHF.